This paragraph reports one T cell receptor beta chain. No cognate antigen has been identified for it. Base quality data are lacking; no much larger clone is found one base away. TCRbeta CDR3 regions were amplified from genomic DNA using the immunoSEQ Assay, a bias-controlled multiplex PCR. As for the authors' bioinformatics: The number of nucleated cells in each sample was estimated by amplification of reference gene primers within the assay. Sequence reads were collapsed and filtered to measure the absolute abundance of every unique TCRbeta CDR3 rearrangement. For each sample, productive Simpson clonality was calculated by taking the square root of Simpson's diversity index across productive rearrangements. In its TCRdb copy, this immuneACCESS table keeps in-frame sequences only and misses some clones. Where compared with another copy, unresolved V genes explain less than half of these, and the others have no known cause. V, J and clone size reflect that table, while D and trimming were determined from the DNA. For this sample there are approximately 150,000 clones; about 88% appear just once. The biggest ten clones account for around 1.3% of the sample.

In the prospective study, participants were about 18 to 95 years old, resided in 25 or so geographic areas of the United States, and were enrolled through a virtual design. To assign participants to cohorts, the prospective study relied on clinical history that participants themselves reported in a screening survey and a study questionnaire. Mobile phlebotomists in the prospective study collected whole blood, serum and a nasopharyngeal or oropharyngeal swab from every participant. Participants in the prospective study had the option to provide additional blood draws and questionnaires over a roughly two-month period. Blood samples from the prospective study were shipped frozen or at room temperature prior to DNA extraction. This entry belongs to a study of blood T cell repertoires in COVID-19 (TCRdb year 2020). Regarding the research as a whole: Collaborator samples came from the United States, Italy and Spain and covered acute and convalescent phases of COVID-19. Nearly every sample came with metadata listing a de-identified subject ID, COVID-19 status, age in years and sex. Where HLA class I and class II types were available, the types were taken from metadata supplied by the sample provider, not from assay-based typing. The prospective study material was composed of cDNA or gDNA derived from T cells, B-cell-depleted T cells, or PBMCs. Samples came from the ongoing ImmuneRACE study (first 160 participants) plus 1,254 subjects from 6 global collaborators. The repertoires were made available in a free public database intended to serve as a resource for research on the immune response to SARS-CoV-2. Subjects who had been exposed to COVID-19, were actively infected with it, or had recovered from it provided the deeply sampled blood TCRbeta repertoires that made up the dataset. Study-level results and caveats: The quantity of clinical and demographic metadata differed by source and by participant and was supplied without curation.

The germline V gene encodes CDR1 MNHEY and CDR2 SVGAGI. The CDR3 measures 15 amino acids from cysteine to phenylalanine. The retained sequence is limited to the CDR3, 45 bases, with the frame set at the first base. The source is a human donor with acute COVID-19. The donor label of this sample is uncertain. The chain joins TRBV6-5 to TRBJ2-7; TRBD2 is a possible D gene, resting on 5 matching bases. The sample was PBMCs or T cells enriched from blood (not recorded which). The sequenced DNA is TGTGCGGCGGGCATAGGACTCCCGAGCTCCTACGAGCAGTACTTC. This encodes CAAGIGLPSSYEQYF.